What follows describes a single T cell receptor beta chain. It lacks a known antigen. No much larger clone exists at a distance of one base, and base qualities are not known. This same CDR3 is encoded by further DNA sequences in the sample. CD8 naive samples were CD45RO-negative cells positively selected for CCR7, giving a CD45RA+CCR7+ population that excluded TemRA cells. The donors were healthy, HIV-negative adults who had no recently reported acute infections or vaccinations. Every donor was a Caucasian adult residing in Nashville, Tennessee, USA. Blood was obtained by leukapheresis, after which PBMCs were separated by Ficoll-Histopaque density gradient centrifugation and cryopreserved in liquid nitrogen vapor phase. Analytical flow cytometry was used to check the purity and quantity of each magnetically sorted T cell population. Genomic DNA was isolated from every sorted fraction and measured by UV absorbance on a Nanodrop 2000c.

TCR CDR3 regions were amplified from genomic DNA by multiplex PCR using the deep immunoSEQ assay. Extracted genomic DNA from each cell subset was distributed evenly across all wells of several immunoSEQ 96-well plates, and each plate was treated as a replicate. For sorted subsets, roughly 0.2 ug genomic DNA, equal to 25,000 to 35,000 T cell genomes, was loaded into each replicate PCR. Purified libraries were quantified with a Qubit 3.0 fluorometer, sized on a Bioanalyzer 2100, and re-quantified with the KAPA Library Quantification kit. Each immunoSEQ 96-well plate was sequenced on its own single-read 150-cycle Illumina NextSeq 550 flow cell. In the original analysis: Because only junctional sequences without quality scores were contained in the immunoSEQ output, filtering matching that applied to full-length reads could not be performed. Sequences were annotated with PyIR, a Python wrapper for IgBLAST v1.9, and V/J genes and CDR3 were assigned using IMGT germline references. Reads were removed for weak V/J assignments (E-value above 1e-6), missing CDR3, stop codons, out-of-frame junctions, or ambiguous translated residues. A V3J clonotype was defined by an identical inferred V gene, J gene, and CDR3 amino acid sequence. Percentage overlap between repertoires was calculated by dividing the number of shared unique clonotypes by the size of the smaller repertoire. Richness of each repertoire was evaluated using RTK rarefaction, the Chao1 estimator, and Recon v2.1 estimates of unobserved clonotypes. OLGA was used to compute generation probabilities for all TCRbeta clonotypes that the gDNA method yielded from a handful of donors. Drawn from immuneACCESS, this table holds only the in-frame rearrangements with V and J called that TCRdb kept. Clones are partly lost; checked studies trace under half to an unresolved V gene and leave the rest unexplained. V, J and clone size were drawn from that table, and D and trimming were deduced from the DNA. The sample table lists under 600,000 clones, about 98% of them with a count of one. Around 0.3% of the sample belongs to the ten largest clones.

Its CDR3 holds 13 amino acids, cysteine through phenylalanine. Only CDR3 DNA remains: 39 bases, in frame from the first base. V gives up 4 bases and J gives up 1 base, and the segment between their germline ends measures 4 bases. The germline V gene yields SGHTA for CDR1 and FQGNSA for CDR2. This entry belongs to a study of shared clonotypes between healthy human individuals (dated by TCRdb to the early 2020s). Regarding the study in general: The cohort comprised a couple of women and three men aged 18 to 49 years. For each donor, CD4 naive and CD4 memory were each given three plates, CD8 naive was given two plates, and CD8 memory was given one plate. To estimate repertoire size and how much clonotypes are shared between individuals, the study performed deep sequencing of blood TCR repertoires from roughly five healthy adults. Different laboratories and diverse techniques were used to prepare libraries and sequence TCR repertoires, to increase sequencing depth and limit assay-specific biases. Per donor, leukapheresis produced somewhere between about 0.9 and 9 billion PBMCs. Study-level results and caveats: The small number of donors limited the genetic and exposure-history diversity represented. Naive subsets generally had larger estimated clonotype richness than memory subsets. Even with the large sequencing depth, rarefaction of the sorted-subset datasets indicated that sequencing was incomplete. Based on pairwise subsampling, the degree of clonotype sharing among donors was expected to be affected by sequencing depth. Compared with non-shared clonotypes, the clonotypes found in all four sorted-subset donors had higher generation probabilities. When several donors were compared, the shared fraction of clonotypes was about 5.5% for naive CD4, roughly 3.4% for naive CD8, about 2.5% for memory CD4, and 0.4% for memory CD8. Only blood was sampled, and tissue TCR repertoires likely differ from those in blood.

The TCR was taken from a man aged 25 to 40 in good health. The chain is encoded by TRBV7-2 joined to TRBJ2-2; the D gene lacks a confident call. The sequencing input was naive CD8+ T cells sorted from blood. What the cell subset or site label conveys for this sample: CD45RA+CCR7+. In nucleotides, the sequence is TGTGCCAGCAGCTCATTGAACACCGGGGAGCTGTTTTTT. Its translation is CASSSLNTGELFF.